The clone carrying this T cell receptor (beta chain) was recorded a few times. Its antigen is unidentified. Mismatch with germline at one junction end may stem from a read error. The assay was immunoSEQ multiplex PCR, and TCRdb's table has in-frame clones only and misses some. The profile shows about 17,000 clones, about four fifths of them singletons. Each patient relapsed following autologous stem cell transplantation, and prior brentuximab vedotin exposure differed. Relapsed/refractory classical Hodgkin lymphoma patients had complete, partial or progressive responses. This entry comes from a study of PD-1 blockade in classical Hodgkin lymphoma. Study-wide results and limits: Some patients began nivolumab under 1 year after ASCT. These patients were excluded from later analyses. Reports described newly diagnosed patients as having lower baseline TCR diversity than healthy donors. Whoever responded completely had baseline diversity much like that seen in newly diagnosed patients.

This CDR3 is 13 amino acids long. Per the germline V gene, CDR1 is SGHKS and CDR2 is YYEKEE (reference sequence). The sequencing here drew on peripheral blood mononuclear cells (PBMCs), taken at baseline. The source of this sequence is a human donor with classical Hodgkin lymphoma. The chain couples TRBV5-5 to TRBJ1-2, with TRBD1 as a possible D gene (5 bases). Here the CDR3 reads CASSLDLNRQGLF. CDR3 nucleotide sequence: TGTGCCAGCAGCTTGGATCTCAATAGGCAGGGCCTTTTC.